This T cell receptor (beta chain) comes out of a study of cytomegalovirus exposure and HLA in healthy donors. Concerning this clone: Antigen specificity is unknown.

Trimming stripped 6 bases from V and 2 bases from J, with 16 bases between. Germline values: CDR1 SEHNR, CDR2 FQNEAQ (reference sequence). This CDR3 has 15 residues. Notes on the study in general: Some TCR beta chains (around 160 of them) were listed as cytomegalovirus-associated. In vitro confirmation showed a few CMV-associated chains to be CMV antigen specific.

The table came from immunoSEQ multiplex PCR; TCRdb's copy has only in-frame clones and leaves some out. Among some 230,000 clones, 90% to 95% were seen once, and the ten largest hold around 1.1%. V and J are TRBV7-9 and TRBJ1-1; D is undetermined. The sequence was collected from a woman between 18 and 29 years old in good health and CMV-seronegative. Material for sequencing was PBMCs. The CDR3: CASSSAGGGNTEAFF. CDR3 sequence (DNA): TGTGCCAGCAGTTCAGCCGGAGGAGGAAACACTGAAGCTTTCTTT.